These T cell receptor beta chains were read from a single sample in a study of blood T cell repertoires in COVID-19. Method: immunoSEQ multiplex PCR; TCRdb's copy keeps in-frame clones and lacks some. Altogether 100,000 or so clones are present, 86% being singletons, with the ten largest covering less than 3.5%. The specimen was PBMCs or T cells enriched from blood (not recorded which). The source is a woman aged 50 to 60 who had recovered from COVID-19. Both conserved end residues are part of each CDR3. The D gene is left open where the match is weak. Clone size is given for some rows only: seen once, a few or many times, or a class if the clone is expanded.

abundance: NA; v_gene: TRBV6-5; d_gene: TRBD2; j_gene: TRBJ2-1; CDR3nt: TGTGCCAGCAGCCCGACTAGCGGGAGTCGAGAGCAGTTCTTC; CDR3aa: CASSPTSGSREQFF
abundance: NA; v_gene: TRBV5-6; d_gene: TRBD2; j_gene: TRBJ2-1; CDR3nt: TGTGCCAGCAGCTTGGCCCGGCTAGCGGGTGGACAAATTTACAATGAGCAGTTCTTC; CDR3aa: CASSLARLAGGQIYNEQFF
abundance: once; v_gene: TRBV6-1; d_gene: NA; j_gene: TRBJ1-5; CDR3nt: TGTGCCAGCAGTGAATTTCGGGGACTCGGCAATCAGCCCCAGCATTTT; CDR3aa: CASSEFRGLGNQPQHF
abundance: NA; v_gene: TRBV5-1; d_gene: NA; j_gene: TRBJ2-1; CDR3nt: TGCGCCAGCAATCGGGGGAGCTCCTACAATGAGCAGTTCTTC; CDR3aa: CASNRGSSYNEQFF
abundance: NA; v_gene: TRBV5-1; d_gene: NA; j_gene: TRBJ1-2; CDR3nt: TGCGCCAGCAGCCAGCTTTTAGGAGGGAGCTATGGCTACACCTTC; CDR3aa: CASSQLLGGSYGYTF
abundance: NA; v_gene: TRBV4-2; d_gene: TRBD1; j_gene: TRBJ1-4; CDR3nt: TGTGCCAGCAGCCAAGCTGGGACAGGGGGCGAAAAACTGTTTTTT; CDR3aa: CASSQAGTGGEKLFF
abundance: NA; v_gene: TRBV3-1/TRBV3-2; d_gene: TRBD2; j_gene: TRBJ2-7; CDR3nt: TGTGCCAGCAGCCAAGTACTAGCGGGGACCTACGAGCAGTACTTC; CDR3aa: CASSQVLAGTYEQYF
abundance: NA; v_gene: TRBV5-1; d_gene: NA; j_gene: TRBJ1-5; CDR3nt: TGCGCCAGCAGCGAGGGAGTGGGAGGCAATCAGCCCCAGCATTTT; CDR3aa: CASSEGVGGNQPQHF
abundance: NA; v_gene: TRBV10-3; d_gene: NA; j_gene: TRBJ2-2; CDR3nt: TGTGCCATCAGTGTCCAGGAGGTCGGGGAGCTGTTTTTT; CDR3aa: CAISVQEVGELFF
abundance: NA; v_gene: TRBV5-1; d_gene: NA; j_gene: TRBJ2-1; CDR3nt: TGCGCCAGCAGCTTGGGTATGGGGGGCTCCTACAATGAGCAGTTCTTC; CDR3aa: CASSLGMGGSYNEQFF
abundance: few; v_gene: TRBV27; d_gene: NA; j_gene: TRBJ2-7; CDR3nt: TGTGCCAGCAGTCCCCCCGCAGCCTACGAGCAGTACTTC; CDR3aa: CASSPPAAYEQYF
abundance: NA; v_gene: TRBV6-1; d_gene: NA; j_gene: TRBJ1-2; CDR3nt: TGTGCCAGCAGTGAAGGTCTAACACAGGGATGGGACTATGGCTACACCTTC; CDR3aa: CASSEGLTQGWDYGYTF
abundance: few; v_gene: TRBV10-2; d_gene: NA; j_gene: TRBJ2-2; CDR3nt: TGCGCCAGCATGTCGAGGGAACCCACCGGGGAGCTGTTTTTT; CDR3aa: CASMSREPTGELFF
abundance: NA; v_gene: TRBV2; d_gene: TRBD1; j_gene: TRBJ1-5; CDR3nt: TGTGCCAGCAGCCCAACAGGGGGCAATCAGCCCCAGCATTTT; CDR3aa: CASSPTGGNQPQHF
abundance: NA; v_gene: TRBV6-5; d_gene: TRBD1; j_gene: TRBJ2-7; CDR3nt: TGTGCCAGCCGACGGGGACAGGGGTCCTACGAGCAGTACTTC; CDR3aa: CASRRGQGSYEQYF
abundance: NA; v_gene: TRBV6-5; d_gene: TRBD1; j_gene: TRBJ2-7; CDR3nt: TGTGCCAGCAGTTACAGTTGGGACAGGGGCTTCGAGCAGTACTTC; CDR3aa: CASSYSWDRGFEQYF
abundance: NA; v_gene: TRBV9; d_gene: NA; j_gene: TRBJ2-3; CDR3nt: TGTGCCAGCAGCGTTGGGCTATCGCCAGATACGCAGTATTTT; CDR3aa: CASSVGLSPDTQYF
abundance: NA; v_gene: TRBV19; d_gene: TRBD2; j_gene: TRBJ2-2; CDR3nt: TGTGCCAGTAGTATCGGGGGAGGGGTTGTGGAGCAGCTGTTTTTT; CDR3aa: CASSIGGGVVEQLFF
abundance: NA; v_gene: TRBV3-1/TRBV3-2; d_gene: TRBD2; j_gene: TRBJ2-5; CDR3nt: TGTGCCAGCAGCCATGCGGGAGGCCCCCAAGAGACCCAGTACTTC; CDR3aa: CASSHAGGPQETQYF
abundance: NA; v_gene: TRBV6-5; d_gene: TRBD1; j_gene: TRBJ2-3; CDR3nt: TGTGCCAGCAGAGACCGGGACAGGGCTCTAGATACGCAGTATTTT; CDR3aa: CASRDRDRALDTQYF